This entry lists 11 T cell receptor beta chains sequenced from one sample in a study of T cells in Graves' hyperthyroidism and ophthalmopathy. TCR beta CDR3 region amplification was performed from RNA transcripts. Primed by the HTBI set, a first-round RT-PCR was run on the TCR CDR3. Each CDR3 protein gets one entry after TCRdb re-called the multiplex PCR reads with MiXCR. This sample yields hundreds of thousands of distinct CDR3 sequences, of which 20% to 25% are seen a single time; roughly 30% belongs to the top ten. The sample comprised blood. The source is a man aged 25-40 years with Graves' ophthalmopathy.

This chain joins TRBV28 and TRBJ2-3; 14 bases are a match to TRBD2. V shed 6 bases, J shed 6 bases, and the junction held 5 bases outside the gene matches. Germline V lookup: CDR1 MDHEN, CDR2 SYDVKM. The CDR3 is made up of 15 amino acids. Here the CDR3 reads CASRGGLAGVDTQYF. CDR3 DNA: TGTGCCAGCAGGGGGGGACTAGCGGGAGTGGATACGCAGTATTTT. Full variable domain (missing parts from reference TRBV28 and TRBJ2-3): DVKVTQSSRYLVKRTGEKVFLECVQDMDHENMFWYRQDPGLGLRLIYFSYDVKMKEKGDIPEGYSVSREKKERFSLILESASTNQTSMYLCASRGGLAGVDTQYFGPGTRLTVL.

This clonotype was counted at least ten times. The chain recombines TRBV5-1 with TRBJ2-1, with 7 bases aligning to TRBD1. Germline-derived CDR1 and CDR2 are SGHRS and YFSETQ. V gave up 4 bases and J gave up 8 bases; unmatched junction bases: 12. The CDR3 loop spans 15 amino acids. CDR3: CASSVRTTGSYEQFF. The DNA for the CDR3 is TGCGCCAGCAGCGTGAGGACGACAGGGTCTTATGAGCAGTTCTTC.

This clonotype was seen a few times. This sequence joins TRBV7-2 and TRBJ2-6, with 7 bases identical to TRBD1. V lost 5 bases, J lost 1 base, and 14 bases stayed unmatched. The CDR3 loop spans 19 amino acids. The germline gives CDR1 SGHTA, CDR2 FQGNSA. The CDR3 sequence is CASSTRQGNLRSGANVLTF. Here the CDR3 DNA reads TGTGCCAGCAGCACCCGACAGGGCAATCTTCGGTCTGGGGCCAACGTCCTGACTTTC.

The chain couples TRBV28 to TRBJ2-3; D possibly uses TRBD1 or TRBD2 (5 bases each). Germline V gene sequence: CDR1 MDHEN, CDR2 SYDVKM. The CDR3 consists of 13 residues. V was pared by 11 bases and J by 0 bases, with 12 bases between. In nucleotides, the CDR3 is TGTGCCGGGGGACGGTCTAGCACAGATACGCAGTATTTT. Its translation is CAGGRSSTDTQYF. The full variable domain, with the rest looked up from reference TRBV28 and TRBJ2-3, is DVKVTQSSRYLVKRTGEKVFLECVQDMDHENMFWYRQDPGLGLRLIYFSYDVKMKEKGDIPEGYSVSREKKERFSLILESASTNQTSMYLCAGGRSSTDTQYFGPGTRLTVL.

The table lists this clonotype with many counts. This chain connects TRBV3-1 to TRBJ2-1; D gene unclear. CDR1 is LGHDT and CDR2 is YNNKEL in the germline V gene (reference sequence). CDR3 length: 16 amino acids. V shed 4 bases and J shed 10 bases, with 23 bases lying between them. The CDR3 sequence is CASSPQSDQGVGEQFF. The DNA for the CDR3 is TGTGCCAGCAGCCCGCAGTCAGACCAAGGTGTAGGGGAGCAGTTCTTC.

A few counts support this clonotype. The chain employs TRBV29-1 and TRBJ2-5, with TRBD1 identical over 7 bases. Germline V lookup: CDR1 SQVTM, CDR2 ANQGSEA. This CDR3 spans 14 amino acids. With V trimmed by 7 bases and J by 5 bases, 13 bases remained unmatched. The CDR3 nucleotides read TGCAGCGCGGGACAGCCGACCTCGGGGGAGACCCAGTACTTC. It is translated as CSAGQPTSGETQYF.

This clonotype appeared once. The J gene is TRBJ1-6, the V gene TRBV4-1, with TRBD1 as a possible D gene (6 bases). CDR1 and CDR2 from the germline V gene are MGHRA and YSYEKL. The CDR3 sequence is 16 residues long. Trimming stripped 0 bases from V and 7 bases from J, with 13 bases between. The CDR3 is CASSQDLDRLNSPLHF. The CDR3 DNA follows: TGCGCCAGCAGCCAAGATCTTGACAGGTTGAATTCACCCCTCCACTTT.

Ten or more counts support this clonotype. The rearrangement links TRBV28 to TRBJ1-4; 7 bases are a match to TRBD1. V was clipped by 6 bases and J by 5 bases; unmatched bases: 6. The CDR3 is 14 residues long. From germline, CDR1 is MDHEN and CDR2 SYDVKM. The CDR3 spells CASRPDRLNEKLFF. CDR3 nucleotide sequence: TGTGCCAGCAGACCGGACAGGTTGAATGAAAAACTGTTTTTT.

The chain uses TRBV15 and TRBJ2-7; either TRBD1 or TRBD2 may supply D (5 bases each). From germline, CDR1 is LNHNV and CDR2 YYDKDF (reference sequence). CDR3 size: 15 residues. Trimming took 5 bases from V and 2 from J, leaving 16 bases between them. The CDR3 bases are TGTGCCACCAGCGGGGACCTTACCCTCCCCTACGAGCAGTACTTC. It yields the protein CATSGDLTLPYEQYF.

The chain uses TRBV4-1 and TRBJ1-2; unclear D gene. Per germline, CDR1 MGHRA and CDR2 YSYEKL. The CDR3 runs 16 residues. V lost 1 base, J lost 2 bases, and 14 bases lay in between. The CDR3 DNA reads TGCGCCAGCAGCCAAGCTACAAACTCCAGGAACTATGGCTACACCTTC. It translates to CASSQATNSRNYGYTF.

This clonotype was seen repeatedly, ten times or more. J is TRBJ2-7 and V is TRBV5-1, with a possible D match to TRBD2 (6 bases). Germline-derived CDR1 and CDR2 are SGHRS and YFSETQ. The germline V and J ends were trimmed by 4 bases and 4 bases, with 18 bases remaining between them. The CDR3 is 15 amino acids. CDR3 amino acids: CASSPWGEASYEQYF. Here the CDR3 DNA reads TGCGCCAGCAGCCCGTGGGGGGAAGCAAGTTACGAGCAGTACTTC. Full variable domain (outside the CDR3, taken from reference TRBV5-1 and TRBJ2-7): KAGVTQTPRYLIKTRGQQVTLSCSPISGHRSVSWYQQTPGQGLQFLFEYFSETQRNKGNFPGRFSGRQFSNSRSEMNVSTLELGDSALYLCASSPWGEASYEQYFGPGTRLTVT.